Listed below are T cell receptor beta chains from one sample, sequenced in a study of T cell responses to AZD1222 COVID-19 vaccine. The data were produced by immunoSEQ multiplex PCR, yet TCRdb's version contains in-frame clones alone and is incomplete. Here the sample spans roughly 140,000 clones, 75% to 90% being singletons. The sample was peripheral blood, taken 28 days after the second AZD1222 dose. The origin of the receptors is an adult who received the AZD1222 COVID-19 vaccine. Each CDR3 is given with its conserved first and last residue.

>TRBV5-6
CASSPTSGGYNEQFF
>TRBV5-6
CASSLPGTRYNEQFF
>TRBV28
CASSLKQGVNTEAFF
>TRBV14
CASSQDMRKGVYEQYF
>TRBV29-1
CSVFDRPTEAFF
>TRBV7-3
CASSPITGKTGELFF
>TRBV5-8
CASSSYRDIYNEQFF
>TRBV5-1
CASRRNPSAAAYEQYF
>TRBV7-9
CASIRSGTSGFYEQYF
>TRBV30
CAWRGDRVSPLHF
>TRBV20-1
CSAPGDYEQYF
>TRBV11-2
CASSLLPPGLAGFGGELFF
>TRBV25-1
CASSPQTDTQYF
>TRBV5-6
CASSLGLRTDTQYF
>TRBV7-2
CASSLAGPKTTDTQYF
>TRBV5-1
CASSRQTGLNTEAFF
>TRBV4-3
CASSQDWTAYEQYF
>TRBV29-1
CSARGTSYEQYF
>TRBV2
CASRNQGGSTGELFF
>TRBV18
CASSPPDYYYNEQFF
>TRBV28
CASSLTWDSGTGFLSGANVLTF
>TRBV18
CASSPRGDEAFF
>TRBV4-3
CARGQGGETQYF
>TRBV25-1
CASSENLGNTIYF
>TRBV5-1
CASSLAPAGGPGPTGELFF
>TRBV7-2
CASSLRSSGRGSDTQYF
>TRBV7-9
CASSPGLPDTQYF
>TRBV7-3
CASSYDENTEAFF
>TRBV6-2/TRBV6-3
CASSYGLGLAGNEQFF
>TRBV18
CASSPGRSEAFF
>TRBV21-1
CASSKLPGGGNSPLHF
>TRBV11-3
CASSSGSSYEQYF
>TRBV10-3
CAISLGTSANTGELFF
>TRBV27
CASRRFGSNQPQHF
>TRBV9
CASTRLAGAEQFF
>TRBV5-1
CASSGGTGFGTDTQYF
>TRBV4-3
CASSQGNSFSYEQYF
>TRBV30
CAWSVGTGDEQFF
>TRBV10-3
CAITTSSGTANTEAFF
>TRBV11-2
CASSFPDVYEQYF
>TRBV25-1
CASSESAGSGKTGELFF
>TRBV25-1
CASRRDGNEQFF
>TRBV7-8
CASSFLRLAGGRYNEQFF
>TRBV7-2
CASSLELGTYGYTF
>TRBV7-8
CASSLDREGAFF
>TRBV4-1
CASSQEAGNSPLHF
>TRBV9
CASSGGTAQGDYTF
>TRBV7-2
CASSFGDGMTQYF
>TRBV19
CASSPDRGRINQPQHF
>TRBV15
CATSGLAGQTQKYSPLHF
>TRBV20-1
CSASSVLSGRAEELGEQFF
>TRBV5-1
CASSLGTGWMQPQHF
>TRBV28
CASSPYSGRGETQYF
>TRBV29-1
CSVGWGETQYF
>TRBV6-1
CASSESRSYGYTF
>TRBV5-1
CASSLMANTEAFF
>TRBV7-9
CASSARQGKGTEAFF